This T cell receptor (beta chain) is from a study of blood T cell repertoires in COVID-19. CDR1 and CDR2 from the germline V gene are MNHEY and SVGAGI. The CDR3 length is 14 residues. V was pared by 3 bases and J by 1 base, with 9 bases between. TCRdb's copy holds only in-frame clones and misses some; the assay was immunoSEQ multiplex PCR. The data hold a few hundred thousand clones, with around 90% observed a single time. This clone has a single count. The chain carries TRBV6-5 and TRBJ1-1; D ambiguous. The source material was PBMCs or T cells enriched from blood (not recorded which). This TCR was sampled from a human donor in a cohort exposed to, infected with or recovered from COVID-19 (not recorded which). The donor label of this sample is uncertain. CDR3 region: CASSYKGGNTEAFF. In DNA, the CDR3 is TGTGCCAGCAGTTATAAGGGAGGGAACACTGAAGCTTTCTTT.